This is a list of T cell receptor beta chains from one sample in a study of T cell repertoires in cytomegalovirus infection. Each CDR3 protein gets one entry after TCRdb re-called the reads with MiXCR. The repertoire holds hundreds of thousands of distinct CDR3 sequences, with roughly 30% as singletons. These receptors have no identified antigens. The sequences come from cultured PBMCs, collected from culture after CMV antigen stimulation. These receptors came from a human donor in good health (CMV status not recorded). Some clones in this sample may be carry-over from other donors' samples. CDR3s include the opening cysteine and the closing phenylalanine or tryptophan. Fields, in order: D gene, V gene, clone size, J gene, CDR3 protein, CDR3 DNA. A D gene is named only where the DNA matches it firmly. Clone size is stated in some rows and not others, as once, few, many or a class when expanded.

.,TRBV5-4,.,TRBJ1-1,CASSPGRETEAFF,TGTGCCAGCAGCCCTGGGAGGGAGACAGAAGCTTTCTTT
.,TRBV27,.,TRBJ2-7,CASSPTFSAYEQYF,TGTGCCAGCAGCCCAACCTTTAGCGCCTACGAGCAGTACTTC
.,TRBV6-5,few,TRBJ1-6,CASSYSGRANSPLHF,TGTGCCAGCAGTTACTCGGGCAGGGCTAATTCACCCCTCCACTTT
TRBD2,TRBV7-2,many,TRBJ2-7,CASSLVGTSGRWSSYEQYF,TGTGCCAGCAGCTTAGTTGGGACTAGCGGCCGTTGGAGCTCCTACGAGCAGTACTTC
.,TRBV7-9,few,TRBJ2-1,CASSFGTRGSADEQFF,TGTGCCAGCAGCTTCGGAACCAGGGGAAGCGCCGATGAGCAGTTCTTC
TRBD2,TRBV20-1,.,TRBJ2-3,CSAQLAGPTDTQYF,TGCAGTGCACAACTAGCGGGCCCCACAGATACGCAGTATTTT
.,TRBV5-1,.,TRBJ2-1,CASSNLAFGGLVEQFF,TGCGCCAGCAGCAACCTCGCCTTCGGGGGATTGGTTGAGCAGTTCTTC
.,TRBV12-3/TRBV12-4,few,TRBJ2-5,CASRDTEETQYF,TGTGCCAGCAGAGATACAGAAGAGACCCAGTACTTC
.,TRBV20-1,.,TRBJ1-6,CSARDLRGTTPSPLHF,TGCAGTGCTAGAGATCTGAGGGGGACGACTCCCTCACCCCTCCACTTT
TRBD2,TRBV4-2,few,TRBJ2-3,CASSQDPSGAGDTQYF,TGTGCCAGCAGCCAAGATCCCAGCGGGGCAGGAGATACGCAGTATTTT
.,TRBV6-4,.,TRBJ2-1,CASSRDTPGEQFF,TGTGCCAGCAGTAGGGACACCCCAGGCGAGCAGTTCTTC
.,TRBV29-1,.,TRBJ2-3,CSVRDWSTDTQYF,TGCAGCGTCCGGGACTGGAGCACAGATACGCAGTATTTT
.,TRBV6-6,few,TRBJ2-4,CASSYGGLAVQKNIQYF,TGTGCCAGCAGTTATGGGGGCCTAGCGGTTCAGAAAAACATTCAGTACTTC
.,TRBV28,.,TRBJ1-2,CASREAGGDGYTF,TGTGCCAGCAGGGAGGCAGGCGGGGATGGCTACACCTTC
.,TRBV2,few,TRBJ1-5,CASRAEPNQPQHF,TGTGCCAGCAGGGCAGAACCAAATCAGCCCCAGCATTTT
.,TRBV27,.,TRBJ1-1,CASSLFPLTEAFF,TGTGCCAGCAGTTTATTTCCCCTCACTGAAGCTTTCTTT
TRBD1,TRBV7-2,few,TRBJ1-2,CASSTDRGPRGYTF,TGTGCCAGCAGCACAGACAGGGGGCCGCGCGGCTACACCTTC
.,TRBV7-2,.,TRBJ1-5,CASSLEWGGGNQPQHF,TGTGCCAGCAGCTTAGAGTGGGGGGGAGGCAATCAGCCCCAGCATTTT
.,TRBV27,few,TRBJ2-7,CARKDGLAITYEQYF,TGTGCCAGAAAAGATGGACTCGCGATTACCTACGAGCAGTACTTC
TRBD2,TRBV3-1,few,TRBJ2-1,CASSHSSTGTSFPNEQFF,TGTGCCAGCAGCCACTCCTCCACCGGGACTAGTTTCCCTAATGAGCAGTTCTTC
.,TRBV5-1,few,TRBJ1-2,CASSLAGRQASYGYTF,TGCGCCAGCAGCTTGGCCGGAAGGCAGGCGAGCTATGGCTACACCTTC
.,TRBV12-3/TRBV12-4,.,TRBJ1-1,CASSFSPTEAFF,TGTGCCAGCAGTTTCAGTCCCACTGAAGCTTTCTTT
.,TRBV7-2,many,TRBJ1-5,CASSLGQNNQPQHF,TGTGCCAGCAGCTTAGGACAGAACAATCAGCCCCAGCATTTT
.,TRBV6-1,.,TRBJ2-5,CASSEIPLPGETQYF,TGTGCCAGCAGTGAAATCCCCCTTCCGGGGGAGACCCAGTACTTC
TRBD1,TRBV6-2/TRBV6-3,once,TRBJ1-1,CASVRTTGLNTEAFF,TGTGCCAGCGTCCGAACGACAGGGTTGAACACTGAAGCTTTCTTT
.,TRBV6-2/TRBV6-3,few,TRBJ1-5,CASSYSLGGRNQPQHF,TGTGCCAGCAGTTACTCCTTGGGAGGTAGGAATCAGCCCCAGCATTTT
.,TRBV11-2,.,TRBJ2-5,CASSLEGGVQRETQYF,TGTGCCAGCAGCTTAGAAGGGGGAGTCCAGCGAGAGACCCAGTACTTC
.,TRBV7-2,many,TRBJ2-7,CASRFSPGGRYEQYF,TGTGCCAGCAGGTTCTCCCCTGGGGGGCGCTACGAGCAGTACTTC
.,TRBV7-4,once,TRBJ1-2,CASSLGWTDHDGYTF,TGTGCCAGCAGCTTAGGGTGGACCGACCATGATGGCTACACCTTC
TRBD2,TRBV2,.,TRBJ2-1,CASSGLSGTYNEQFF,TGTGCCAGCAGTGGCCTTAGCGGGACCTACAATGAGCAGTTCTTC
TRBD2,TRBV12-3/TRBV12-4,few,TRBJ2-3,CASSFLREAQLDTQYF,TGTGCCAGCAGTTTTTTGCGGGAGGCACAACTAGATACGCAGTATTTT
TRBD1,TRBV7-9,few,TRBJ1-4,CASSPLTGANEKLFF,TGTGCCAGCAGCCCCCTGACAGGGGCAAATGAAAAACTGTTTTTT
TRBD2,TRBV19,.,TRBJ2-3,CASTKRGRADTQYF,TGTGCCAGTACCAAGCGGGGGCGCGCAGATACGCAGTATTTT
TRBD2,TRBV7-2,.,TRBJ2-3,CASSPRTSGGATQYF,TGTGCCAGCAGCCCCCGGACTAGCGGGGGGGCGACGCAGTATTTT
.,TRBV7-6,few,TRBJ1-6,CASSPQGGDSPLHF,TGTGCCAGCAGCCCACAGGGAGGGGATTCACCCCTCCACTTT
.,TRBV7-6,once,TRBJ1-1,CAGFGGRGTEAFF,TGTGCCGGGTTCGGAGGGAGGGGGACTGAAGCTTTCTTT
TRBD1,TRBV4-3,few,TRBJ2-1,CASSQVIFDRERILSYNEQFF,TGCGCCAGCAGCCAAGTTATTTTCGACAGGGAGAGAATCCTCTCCTACAATGAGCAGTTCTTC
TRBD1,TRBV7-2,.,TRBJ1-2,CASSPGTGTAQYGYTF,TGTGCCAGCAGCCCCGGGACAGGTACAGCTCAATATGGCTACACCTTC
.,TRBV6-1,few,TRBJ1-1,CASSDRAYTEAFF,TGTGCCAGCAGTGACAGGGCCTACACTGAAGCTTTCTTT
.,TRBV6-5,.,TRBJ2-3,CASRDPKSTDTQYF,TGTGCCAGCAGAGACCCCAAGAGCACAGATACGCAGTATTTT
.,TRBV12-3/TRBV12-4,.,TRBJ1-5,CASSRRGSSNQPQHF,TGTGCCAGCAGTAGAAGGGGGAGTAGCAATCAGCCCCAGCATTTT
TRBD2,TRBV20-1,.,TRBJ2-7,CSGAGASLHEQYF,TGCAGTGGAGCGGGAGCGAGTCTACACGAGCAGTACTTC
TRBD1,TRBV28,few,TRBJ2-2,CASSLAPLTGSTDANTGELFF,TGTGCCAGCAGTTTAGCCCCCTTGACAGGGTCTACGGACGCGAACACCGGGGAGCTGTTTTTT
TRBD1,TRBV25-1,.,TRBJ2-3,CASSVGQVQDTQYF,TGTGCCAGCAGTGTAGGACAGGTCCAAGATACGCAGTATTTT
.,TRBV7-8,many,TRBJ2-7,CASSSLAGYEQYF,TGTGCCAGCAGTTCCCTGGCGGGCTACGAGCAGTACTTC
.,TRBV7-4,.,TRBJ1-2,CASSPQVVVGYTF,TGTGCCAGCAGCCCCCAGGTTGTTGTGGGCTACACCTTC
TRBD1,TRBV20-1,few,TRBJ1-1,CSADRDRGNTEAFF,TGCAGTGCTGACAGGGACAGGGGAAACACTGAAGCTTTCTTT
.,TRBV7-6,.,TRBJ1-6,CASIPRGSRGSPLHF,TGTGCCAGCATACCCCGGGGCAGCCGCGGGTCACCCCTCCACTTT
.,TRBV7-2,many,TRBJ1-5,CASSHRDQPQHF,TGTGCCAGCAGCCACAGGGATCAGCCCCAGCATTTT
TRBD2,TRBV7-6,.,TRBJ2-7,CASSSPWASGVSYEQYF,TGTGCCAGCAGCTCCCCTTGGGCTAGCGGGGTCTCCTACGAGCAGTACTTC
TRBD1,TRBV25-1,.,TRBJ1-2,CASSGLDRDYGYTF,TGTGCCAGCAGTGGGTTGGACAGGGACTATGGCTACACCTTC
.,TRBV7-2,many,TRBJ2-7,CASSLSRGGYEQYF,TGTGCCAGCAGCTTAAGTAGAGGGGGATACGAGCAGTACTTC
.,TRBV6-1,few,TRBJ1-5,CASGGQSNQPQHF,TGTGCCAGCGGAGGACAGTCTAATCAGCCCCAGCATTTT
.,TRBV12-3/TRBV12-4,.,TRBJ1-1,CASWEGSATEAFF,TGTGCCAGCTGGGAGGGAAGTGCGACTGAAGCTTTCTTT
.,TRBV7-2,few,TRBJ2-5,CASSPLWSRRPSRETQYF,TGTGCCAGCAGCCCCCTTTGGTCTAGACGCCCGAGTAGAGAGACCCAGTACTTC
.,TRBV12-3/TRBV12-4,.,TRBJ2-1,CASSLGGVINNEQFF,TGTGCCAGCAGTTTAGGTGGAGTAATAAACAATGAGCAGTTCTTC
TRBD1,TRBV7-2,.,TRBJ2-1,CASSPPPGQGSFF,TGTGCCAGCAGCCCCCCCCCGGGACAGGGGTCGTTCTTC
.,TRBV7-6,.,TRBJ2-7,CASSFTGYQQYF,TGTGCCAGCAGCTTTACAGGCTACCAGCAGTACTTC
.,TRBV6-1,.,TRBJ2-5,CASSEATGWVETQYF,TGTGCCAGCAGTGAAGCGACGGGGTGGGTTGAGACCCAGTACTTC